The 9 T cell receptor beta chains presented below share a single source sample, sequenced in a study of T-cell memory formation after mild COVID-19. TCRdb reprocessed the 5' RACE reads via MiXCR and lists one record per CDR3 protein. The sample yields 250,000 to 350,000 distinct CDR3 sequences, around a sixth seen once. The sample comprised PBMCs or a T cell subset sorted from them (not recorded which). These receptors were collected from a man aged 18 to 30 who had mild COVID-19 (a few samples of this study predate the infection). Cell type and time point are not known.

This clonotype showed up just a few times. CDR3 loop: CASSRQDLNSDTQYF. The DNA of the CDR3 is TGCGCCAGCAGCCGGCAAGACCTGAACTCCGATACGCAGTATTTT. The rearrangement joins TRBV4-3 to TRBJ2-3; D is undetermined. Germline values: CDR1 LGHNA, CDR2 YSLEER. Trimming removed 4 bases from V and 6 bases from J, with 17 bases in between. The CDR3 is 15 residues long.

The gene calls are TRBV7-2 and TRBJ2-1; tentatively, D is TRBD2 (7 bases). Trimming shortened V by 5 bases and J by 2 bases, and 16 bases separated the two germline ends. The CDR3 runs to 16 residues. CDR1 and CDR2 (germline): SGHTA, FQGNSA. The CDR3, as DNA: TGTGCCAGCAGCCTTGGAGGGGGGGCCGCCTACAATGAGCAGTTCTTC. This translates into CASSLGGGAAYNEQFF.

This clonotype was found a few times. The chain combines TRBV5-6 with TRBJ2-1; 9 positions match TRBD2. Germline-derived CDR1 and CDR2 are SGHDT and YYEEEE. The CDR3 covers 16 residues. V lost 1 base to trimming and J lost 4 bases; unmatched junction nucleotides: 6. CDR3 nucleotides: TGTGCCAGCAGCTTGCAGTTCGGACTAGCGTACAATGAGCAGTTCTTC. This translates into CASSLQFGLAYNEQFF. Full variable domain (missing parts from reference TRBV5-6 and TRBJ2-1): DAGVTQSPTHLIKTRGQQVTLRCSPKSGHDTVSWYQQALGQGPQFIFQYYEEEERQRGNFPDRFSGHQFPNYSSELNVNALLLGDSALYLCASSLQFGLAYNEQFFGPGTRLTVL.

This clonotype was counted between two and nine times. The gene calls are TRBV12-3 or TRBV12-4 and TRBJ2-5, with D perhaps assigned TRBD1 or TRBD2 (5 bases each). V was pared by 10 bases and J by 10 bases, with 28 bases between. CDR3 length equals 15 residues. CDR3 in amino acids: CAKVRDGKFPWDQYF. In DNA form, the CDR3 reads TGTGCCAAGGTACGGGACGGTAAATTCCCCTGGGACCAGTACTTC.

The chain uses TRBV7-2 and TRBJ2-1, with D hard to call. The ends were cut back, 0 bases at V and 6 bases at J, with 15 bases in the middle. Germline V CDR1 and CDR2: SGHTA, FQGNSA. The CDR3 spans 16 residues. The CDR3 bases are TGTGCCAGCAGCTTAGCGCTGAGTTCCCCACTCAATGAGCAGTTCTTC. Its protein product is CASSLALSSPLNEQFF. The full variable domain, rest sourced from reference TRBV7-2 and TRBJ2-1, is GAGVSQSPSNKVTEKGKDVELRCDPISGHTALYWYRQSLGQGLEFLIYFQGNSAPDKSGLPSDRFSAERTGGSVSTLTIQRTQQEDSAVYLCASSLALSSPLNEQFFGPGTRLTVL.

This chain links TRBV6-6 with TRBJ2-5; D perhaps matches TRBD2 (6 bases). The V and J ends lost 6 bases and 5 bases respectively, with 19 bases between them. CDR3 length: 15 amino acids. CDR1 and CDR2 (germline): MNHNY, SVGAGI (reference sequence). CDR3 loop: CASSSHRLALETQYF. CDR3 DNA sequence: TGTGCCAGCAGCTCCCACCGTCTAGCGTTGGAGACCCAGTACTTC.

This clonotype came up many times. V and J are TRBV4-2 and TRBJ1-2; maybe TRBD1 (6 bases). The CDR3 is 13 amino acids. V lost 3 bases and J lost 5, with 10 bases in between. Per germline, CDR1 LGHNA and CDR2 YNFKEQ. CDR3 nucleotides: TGTGCCAGCAGCCACCCCGGGACATATGGCTACACCTTC. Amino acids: CASSHPGTYGYTF.

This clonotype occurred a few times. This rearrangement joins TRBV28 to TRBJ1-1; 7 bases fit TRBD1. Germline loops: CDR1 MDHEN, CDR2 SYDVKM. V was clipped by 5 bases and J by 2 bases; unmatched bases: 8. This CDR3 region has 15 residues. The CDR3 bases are TGTGCCAGCAGTACCGGGACAGCTGCAAACACTGAAGCTTTCTTT. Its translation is CASSTGTAANTEAFF.

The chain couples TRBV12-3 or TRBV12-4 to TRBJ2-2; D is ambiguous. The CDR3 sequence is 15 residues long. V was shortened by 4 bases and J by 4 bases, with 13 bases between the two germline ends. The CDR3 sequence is CASSWGGDGTGELFF. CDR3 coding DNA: TGTGCCAGCAGTTGGGGTGGGGATGGCACCGGGGAGCTGTTTTTT.